Presented here are 10 T cell receptor beta chains from one specimen sequenced in a study of blood T cell repertoires in COVID-19. The protocol was immunoSEQ multiplex PCR, while the TCRdb copy is restricted to in-frame clones and leaves out a portion. The sample contains 43,000 or so clones, 75% to 90% of which appear only once. Source material: peripheral blood. The origin of the receptors is a woman older than 75 with active COVID-19.

V is TRBV7-7 and J is TRBJ2-1, with a tentative D call TRBD2 (6 bases). The CDR3 consists of 15 residues. In germline, CDR1 is SSHAT, CDR2 FNYEAQ (reference sequence). Between the trimmed V and J ends, which lost 1 base and 2 bases, there was a span of 9 bases. The CDR3 here is CASSLGEAAYNEQFF. CDR3 DNA: TGTGCCAGCAGCTTAGGGGAGGCGGCCTACAATGAGCAGTTCTTC.

This sequence joins TRBV5-6 and TRBJ2-7; a possible D gene is TRBD2 (7 bases). There are 14 residues in the CDR3. Germline assignment: CDR1 SGHDT and CDR2 YYEEEE. CDR3 loop: CVRAGRGQLAEQYF. The DNA for the CDR3 is TGTGTCCGGGCGGGGCGGGGGCAACTGGCCGAGCAGTACTTC.

V is TRBV30 and J is TRBJ1-1, with 12 bases fitting TRBD1. This CDR3 region has 17 residues. The J segment lost 4 bases and the V segment lost 0 bases, leaving 9 bases of the junction unmatched. Germline assignment: CDR1 GTSNPN and CDR2 SVGIG (reference sequence). For the CDR3, the DNA is TGTGCCTGGAGTGTACGAGGGACAGGGGGCATGGGCACTGAAGCTTTCTTT. It is translated as CAWSVRGTGGMGTEAFF.

The gene calls are TRBV12-3 or TRBV12-4 and TRBJ2-2; weak D call: TRBD2 (6 bases). CDR3 size: 12 residues. Trimming cost V 6 bases and J 6 bases, with 8 bases left between them. The CDR3 DNA follows: TGTGCCAGCAGCACTAGCCCCGGGGAGCTGTTTTTT. Translation: CASSTSPGELFF.

The chain carries TRBV30 and TRBJ1-2; tentatively, D is TRBD1 (5 bases). With 3 bases removed from V and 4 bases from J, the gap between germline ends came to 21 bases. The germline CDR1 and CDR2 sequences are GTSNPN and SVGIG (reference sequence). CDR3 length: 16 residues. CDR3 nucleotide sequence: TGTGCCTGGAGCGCCACCGGGACTTACGCCTTCTATGGCTACACCTTC. The encoded protein is CAWSATGTYAFYGYTF. The entire variable domain, with the rest obtained from reference TRBV30 and TRBJ1-2, is as follows: SQTIHQWPATLVQPVGSPLSLECTVEGTSNPNLYWYRQAAGRGLQLLFYSVGIGQISSEVPQNLSASRPQDRQFILSSKKLLLSDSGFYLCAWSATGTYAFYGYTFGSGTRLTVV.

V usage is TRBV18 and J usage is TRBJ2-7, with a possible D match to TRBD2 (6 bases). V was trimmed by 5 bases and J by 2 bases, leaving 19 bases between them. CDR1 is KGHSH and CDR2 is LQKENI in the germline V gene. The CDR3 covers 16 residues. The CDR3 region has the DNA TGTGCCAGCTCAGCCCTTGGGGGGAAGGGGCCCTACGAGCAGTACTTC. Translating gives CASSALGGKGPYEQYF.

This clone was detected a few times. V usage is TRBV6-5 and J usage is TRBJ1-6, with 7 positions matching TRBD1. This CDR3 region has 13 residues. Germline loops: CDR1 MNHEY, CDR2 SVGAGI. Trimming removed 6 bases from V and 6 bases from J; junction bases left unmatched: 2. The CDR3 loop reads CASRTGTNSPLHF. The CDR3 bases are TGTGCCAGCAGGACAGGGACTAATTCACCCCTCCACTTT.

This clone was detected only once. The chain combines TRBV30 with TRBJ1-2; D not certain. This CDR3 spans 13 amino acids. V was pared by 3 bases and J by 1 base, with 9 bases between. CDR1 GTSNPN and CDR2 SVGIG come from the germline V gene (reference sequence). The CDR3 DNA is TGTGCCTGGAGCCAGGCATATAACTATGGCTACACCTTC. Amino acids: CAWSQAYNYGYTF.

This chain joins TRBV6-6 and TRBJ1-1; 7 bases map to TRBD1. The trim removed 5 bases at V and 4 bases at J, leaving 4 bases unmatched. This CDR3 spans 13 amino acids. CDR1 and CDR2 (germline): MNHNY, SVGAGI (reference sequence). CDR3 region: CASSPDRPTEAFF. The CDR3 bases are TGTGCCAGCAGTCCGGACAGGCCCACTGAAGCTTTCTTT.

The chain has TRBV2 and TRBJ1-2, with a possible D match to TRBD1 (6 bases). CDR3 length: 14 amino acids. The ends were cut back, 6 bases at V and 0 bases at J, with 11 bases in the middle. The V gene's germline CDR1 is SNHLY and CDR2 FYNNEI. In DNA form, the CDR3 reads TGTGCCAGCAGACAGGGAGAGGCTAACTATGGCTACACCTTC. Its translation is CASRQGEANYGYTF.